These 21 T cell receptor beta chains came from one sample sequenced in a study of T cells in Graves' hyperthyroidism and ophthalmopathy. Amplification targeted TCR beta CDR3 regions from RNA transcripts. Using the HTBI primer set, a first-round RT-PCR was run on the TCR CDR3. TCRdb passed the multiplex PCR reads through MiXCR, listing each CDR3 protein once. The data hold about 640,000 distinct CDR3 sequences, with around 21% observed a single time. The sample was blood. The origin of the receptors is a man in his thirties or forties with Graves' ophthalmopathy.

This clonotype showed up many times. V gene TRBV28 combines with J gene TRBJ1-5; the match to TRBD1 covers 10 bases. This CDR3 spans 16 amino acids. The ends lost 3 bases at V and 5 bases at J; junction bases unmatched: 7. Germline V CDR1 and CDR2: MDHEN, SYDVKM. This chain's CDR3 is CASSLGTGALYQPQHF. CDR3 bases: TGTGCCAGCAGTTTGGGGACAGGGGCGTTATATCAGCCCCAGCATTTT. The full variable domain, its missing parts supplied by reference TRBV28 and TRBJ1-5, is DVKVTQSSRYLVKRTGEKVFLECVQDMDHENMFWYRQDPGLGLRLIYFSYDVKMKEKGDIPEGYSVSREKKERFSLILESASTNQTSMYLCASSLGTGALYQPQHFGDGTRLSIL.

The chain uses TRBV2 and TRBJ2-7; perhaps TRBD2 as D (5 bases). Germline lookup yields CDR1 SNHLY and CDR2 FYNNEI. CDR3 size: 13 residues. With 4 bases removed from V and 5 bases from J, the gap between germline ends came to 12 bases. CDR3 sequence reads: CASSGALVDEQYF. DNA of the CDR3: TGTGCCAGCAGTGGCGCACTAGTAGACGAGCAGTACTTC.

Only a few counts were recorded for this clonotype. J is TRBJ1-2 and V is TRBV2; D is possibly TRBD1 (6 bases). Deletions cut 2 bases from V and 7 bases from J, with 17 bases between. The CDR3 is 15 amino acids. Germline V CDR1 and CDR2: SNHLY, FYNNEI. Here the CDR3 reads CASSERGGRGRGYTF. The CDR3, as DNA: TGTGCCAGCAGTGAAAGGGGGGGAAGGGGCCGTGGCTACACCTTC.

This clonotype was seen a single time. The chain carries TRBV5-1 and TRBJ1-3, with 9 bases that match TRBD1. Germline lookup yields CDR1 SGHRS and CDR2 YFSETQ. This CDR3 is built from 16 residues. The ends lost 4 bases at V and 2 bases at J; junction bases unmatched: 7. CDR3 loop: CASSLSGTGTGNTIYF. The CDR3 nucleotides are TGCGCCAGCAGCCTGAGCGGGACAGGGACTGGAAACACCATATATTTT. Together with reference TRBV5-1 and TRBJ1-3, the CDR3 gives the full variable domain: KAGVTQTPRYLIKTRGQQVTLSCSPISGHRSVSWYQQTPGQGLQFLFEYFSETQRNKGNFPGRFSGRQFSNSRSEMNVSTLELGDSALYLCASSLSGTGTGNTIYFGEGSWLTVV.

CDR3 amino acids: CASSLKARGDEQFF. In nucleotides, the CDR3 is TGTGCCAGCAGCTTAAAGGCGCGAGGGGATGAGCAGTTCTTC. The chain combines TRBV7-3 with TRBJ2-1; D is tentatively TRBD1 or TRBD2 (5 bases each). The V gene's germline CDR1 is SGHTA and CDR2 FQGTGA. The CDR3 extends over 14 amino acids. V was pared by 1 base and J by 8 bases, with 12 bases between. The variable domain in full, completed from reference TRBV7-3 and TRBJ2-1, reads GAGVSQTPSNKVTEKGKYVELRCDPISGHTALYWYRQSLGQGPEFLIYFQGTGAADDSGLPNDRFFAVRPEGSVSTLKIQRTERGDSAVYLCASSLKARGDEQFFGPGTRLTVL.

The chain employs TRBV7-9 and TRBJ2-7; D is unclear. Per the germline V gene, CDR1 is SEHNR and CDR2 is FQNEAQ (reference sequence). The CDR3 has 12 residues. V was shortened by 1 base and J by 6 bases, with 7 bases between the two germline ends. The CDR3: CASSLDRSEQYF. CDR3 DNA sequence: TGTGCCAGCAGCTTAGATAGGTCCGAGCAGTACTTC.

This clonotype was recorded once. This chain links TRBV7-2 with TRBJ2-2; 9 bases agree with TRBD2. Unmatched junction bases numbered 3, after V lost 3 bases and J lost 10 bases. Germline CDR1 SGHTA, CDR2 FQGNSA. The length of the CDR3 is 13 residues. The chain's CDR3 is CASSLAGGPELFF. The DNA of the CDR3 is TGTGCCAGCAGCTTGGCGGGAGGGCCGGAGCTGTTTTTT.

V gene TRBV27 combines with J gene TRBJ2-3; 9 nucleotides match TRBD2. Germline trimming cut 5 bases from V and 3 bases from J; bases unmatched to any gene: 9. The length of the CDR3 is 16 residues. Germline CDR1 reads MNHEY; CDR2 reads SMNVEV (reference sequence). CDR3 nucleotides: TGTGCCAGCAGTCCGTGGGGGCTAGCGGGAACAGATACGCAGTATTTT. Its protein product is CASSPWGLAGTDTQYF.

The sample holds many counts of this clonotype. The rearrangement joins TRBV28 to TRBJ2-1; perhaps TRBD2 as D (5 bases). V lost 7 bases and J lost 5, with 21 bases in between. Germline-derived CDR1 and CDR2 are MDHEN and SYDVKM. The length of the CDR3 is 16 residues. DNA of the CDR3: TGTGCCAGCATCCCTTCGATGGCGGGTGGCAACAATGAGCAGTTCTTC. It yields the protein CASIPSMAGGNNEQFF. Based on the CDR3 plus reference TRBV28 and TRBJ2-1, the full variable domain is DVKVTQSSRYLVKRTGEKVFLECVQDMDHENMFWYRQDPGLGLRLIYFSYDVKMKEKGDIPEGYSVSREKKERFSLILESASTNQTSMYLCASIPSMAGGNNEQFFGPGTRLTVL.

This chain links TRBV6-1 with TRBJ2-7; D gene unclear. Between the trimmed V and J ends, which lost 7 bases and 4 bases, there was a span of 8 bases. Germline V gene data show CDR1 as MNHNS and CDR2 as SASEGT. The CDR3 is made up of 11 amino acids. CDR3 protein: CASILGYEQYF. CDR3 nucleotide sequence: TGTGCCAGCATTCTTGGGTACGAGCAGTACTTC.

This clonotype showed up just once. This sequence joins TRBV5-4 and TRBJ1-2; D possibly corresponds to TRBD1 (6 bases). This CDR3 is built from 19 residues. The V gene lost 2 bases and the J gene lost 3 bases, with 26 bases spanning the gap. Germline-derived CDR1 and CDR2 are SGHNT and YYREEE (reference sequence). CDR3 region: CASSFASLRQAEYHYGYTF. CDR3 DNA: TGTGCCAGCAGCTTTGCTAGCCTTCGACAGGCCGAATACCACTATGGCTACACCTTC. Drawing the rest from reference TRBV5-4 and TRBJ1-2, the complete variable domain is ETGVTQSPTHLIKTRGQQVTLRCSSQSGHNTVSWYQQALGQGPQFIFQYYREEENGRGNFPPRFSGLQFPNYSSELNVNALELDDSALYLCASSFASLRQAEYHYGYTFGSGTRLTVV.

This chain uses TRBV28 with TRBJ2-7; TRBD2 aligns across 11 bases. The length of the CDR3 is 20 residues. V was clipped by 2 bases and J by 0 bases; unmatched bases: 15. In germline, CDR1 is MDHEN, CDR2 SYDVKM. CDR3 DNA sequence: TGTGCCAGCAGTTTAGGGGGGGGGCCGGGACTAGCGGCACTCTCCTACGAGCAGTACTTC. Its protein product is CASSLGGGPGLAALSYEQYF.

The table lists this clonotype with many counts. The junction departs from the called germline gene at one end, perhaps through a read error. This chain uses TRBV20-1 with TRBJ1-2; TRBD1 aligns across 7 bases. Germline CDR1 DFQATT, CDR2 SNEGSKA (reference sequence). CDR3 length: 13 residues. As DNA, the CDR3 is TGCAGTGCGAGAGAACTACAGGGGTATGGCTACACCTTC. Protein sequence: CSARELQGYGYTF.

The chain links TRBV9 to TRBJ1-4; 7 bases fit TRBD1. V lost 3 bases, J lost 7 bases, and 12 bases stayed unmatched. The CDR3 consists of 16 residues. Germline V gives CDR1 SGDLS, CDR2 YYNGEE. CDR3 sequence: CASSATTGLGGEKLFF. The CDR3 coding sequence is TGTGCCAGCAGCGCGACGACAGGGCTAGGAGGTGAAAAACTGTTTTTT. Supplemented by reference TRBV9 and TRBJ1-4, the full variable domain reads DSGVTQTPKHLITATGQRVTLRCSPRSGDLSVYWYQQSLDQGLQFLIQYYNGEERAKGNILERFSAQQFPDLHSELNLSSLELGDSALYFCASSATTGLGGEKLFFGSGTQLSVL.

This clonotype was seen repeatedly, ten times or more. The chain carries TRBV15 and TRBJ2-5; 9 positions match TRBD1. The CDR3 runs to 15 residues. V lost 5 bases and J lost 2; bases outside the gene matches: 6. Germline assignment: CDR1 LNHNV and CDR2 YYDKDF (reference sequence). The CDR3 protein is CATSGGQGYQETQYF. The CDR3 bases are TGTGCCACCAGCGGTGGACAGGGGTATCAAGAGACCCAGTACTTC.

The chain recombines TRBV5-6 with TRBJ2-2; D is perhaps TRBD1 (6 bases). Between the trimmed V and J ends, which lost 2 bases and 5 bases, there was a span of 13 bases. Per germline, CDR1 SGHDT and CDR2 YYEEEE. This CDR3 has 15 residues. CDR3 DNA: TGTGCCAGCAGCTTAAGGACAGACGTAACCGGGGAGCTGTTTTTT. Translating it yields CASSLRTDVTGELFF.

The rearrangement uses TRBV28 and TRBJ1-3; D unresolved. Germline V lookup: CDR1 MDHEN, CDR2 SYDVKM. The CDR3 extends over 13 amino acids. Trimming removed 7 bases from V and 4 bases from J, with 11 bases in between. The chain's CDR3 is CASTLVMGNTIYF. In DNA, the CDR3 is TGTGCCAGCACATTAGTCATGGGAAACACCATATATTTT.

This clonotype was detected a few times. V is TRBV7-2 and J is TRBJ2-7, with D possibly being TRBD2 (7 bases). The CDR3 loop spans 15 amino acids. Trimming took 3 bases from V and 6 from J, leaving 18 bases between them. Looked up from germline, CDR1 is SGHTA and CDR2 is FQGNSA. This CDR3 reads CASSLGGGRLGEQYF. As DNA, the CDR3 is TGTGCCAGCAGCTTGGGAGGGGGGAGACTTGGCGAGCAGTACTTC.

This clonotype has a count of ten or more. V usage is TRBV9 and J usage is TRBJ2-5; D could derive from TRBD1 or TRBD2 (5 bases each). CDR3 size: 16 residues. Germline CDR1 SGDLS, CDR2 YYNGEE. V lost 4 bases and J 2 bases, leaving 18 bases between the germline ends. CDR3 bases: TGTGCCAGCAGCAAAGGGACCTCGACAAGACAAGAGACCCAGTACTTC. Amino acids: CASSKGTSTRQETQYF.

CDR3 coding DNA: TGTGCCAGCAGCTTAGATAGGCGGACAACTAATGAAAAACTGTTTTTT. Its translation is CASSLDRRTTNEKLFF. V usage is TRBV11-3 and J usage is TRBJ1-4; the D is unclear. CDR3 length: 16 residues. The germline CDR1 and CDR2 sequences are SGHNT and YENEEA. Trimming shortened V by 0 bases and J by 0 bases, and 8 bases separated the two germline ends.

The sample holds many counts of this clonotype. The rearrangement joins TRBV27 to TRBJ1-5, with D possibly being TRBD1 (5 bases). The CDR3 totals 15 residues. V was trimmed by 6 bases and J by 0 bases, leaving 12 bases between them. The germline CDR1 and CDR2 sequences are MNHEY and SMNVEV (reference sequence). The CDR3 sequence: CASSRGGNSNQPQHF. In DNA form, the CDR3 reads TGTGCCAGCAGCCGGGGGGGGAATAGCAATCAGCCCCAGCATTTT.